Listed below are T cell receptor beta chains from one sample, sequenced in a study of cytomegalovirus exposure and HLA in healthy donors. Some clones are missing from TCRdb's copy, which holds only in-frame ones; the method was immunoSEQ multiplex PCR. The data contain 200,000 or so clones, roughly 83% of them seen just once; the ten biggest clones take up 0.35% to 0.5%. Material: PBMCs. Source of these receptors: a male donor in good health and CMV-seropositive. Each CDR3 is given with its conserved first and last residue. The order of the fields is CDR3 DNA, CDR3 protein, V gene, D gene, J gene, clone size. A D gene is named only where the DNA matches it firmly. Clone size appears in some rows only: once, few, many, or a class for an expanded clone.

CDR3 DNA: TGTGCCAGCAGCCCTCGTCACTGGCGGGGGGGCAGCACAGATACGCAGTATTTT; CDR3 protein: CASSPRHWRGGSTDTQYF; V gene: TRBV9; D gene: TRBD2; J gene: TRBJ2-3; clone size: NA
CDR3 DNA: TGTGCCAGCAGGTACACAGATACGCAGTATTTT; CDR3 protein: CASRYTDTQYF; V gene: TRBV2; D gene: NA; J gene: TRBJ2-3; clone size: NA
CDR3 DNA: TGTGCCAGCAGCTCTGGGACAGGGGTAAGGGTGAAGGAGACCCAGTACTTC; CDR3 protein: CASSSGTGVRVKETQYF; V gene: TRBV11-3; D gene: TRBD1; J gene: TRBJ2-5; clone size: NA
CDR3 DNA: TGTGCCAGCAGCTCAAATCAGGGATCCGAGCAGTACTTC; CDR3 protein: CASSSNQGSEQYF; V gene: TRBV7-6; D gene: NA; J gene: TRBJ2-7; clone size: NA
CDR3 DNA: TGTGCCAGCAACCAGAGAGGCCCAGGGCCCTACGAGCAGTACTTC; CDR3 protein: CASNQRGPGPYEQYF; V gene: TRBV7-2; D gene: NA; J gene: TRBJ2-7; clone size: NA
CDR3 DNA: TGTGCCAGCAGCGTAGCTAGCGGGGCTGCCTACGAGCAGTACTTC; CDR3 protein: CASSVASGAAYEQYF; V gene: TRBV9; D gene: TRBD2; J gene: TRBJ2-7; clone size: few
CDR3 DNA: TGTGCCAGCAGTTCTCGCCTAGCGGGGCCCGAGAAGACCCAGTACTTC; CDR3 protein: CASSSRLAGPEKTQYF; V gene: TRBV28; D gene: TRBD2; J gene: TRBJ2-5; clone size: NA
CDR3 DNA: TGTGCCAGCAGCGTAGTATTAAATTCACCCCTCCACTTT; CDR3 protein: CASSVVLNSPLHF; V gene: TRBV9; D gene: NA; J gene: TRBJ1-6; clone size: few
CDR3 DNA: TGTGCCAGCGTGGGCAGGGGGTTTTATGGCTACACCTTC; CDR3 protein: CASVGRGFYGYTF; V gene: TRBV2; D gene: TRBD1; J gene: TRBJ1-2; clone size: few
CDR3 DNA: TGTGCCAGCAGCGTAGCTATATTGCGGGGGGGCCGGGATACGCAGTATTTT; CDR3 protein: CASSVAILRGGRDTQYF; V gene: TRBV9; D gene: TRBD2; J gene: TRBJ2-3; clone size: NA
CDR3 DNA: TGTGCCAGCAGCAAATGGCGGCAGGGAAACGAGCAGTACTTC; CDR3 protein: CASSKWRQGNEQYF; V gene: TRBV21-1; D gene: NA; J gene: TRBJ2-7; clone size: few
CDR3 DNA: TGTGCCTGGAGTGGCAGGGGGCGAGGCGGGGAGCTGTTTTTT; CDR3 protein: CAWSGRGRGGELFF; V gene: TRBV30; D gene: TRBD1; J gene: TRBJ2-2; clone size: once
CDR3 DNA: TGTGCCAGCAGCGAGAAATACGAGCAGTACTTC; CDR3 protein: CASSEKYEQYF; V gene: TRBV11-2; D gene: NA; J gene: TRBJ2-7; clone size: few
CDR3 DNA: TGCGCCAGCAGCCAACAAACCGCCGGGACAGGGTCTGAGACCCAGTACTTC; CDR3 protein: CASSQQTAGTGSETQYF; V gene: TRBV4-1; D gene: TRBD1; J gene: TRBJ2-5; clone size: NA
CDR3 DNA: TGCGCCAGCAGCGGCGACAGGCTTGGCTACACCTTC; CDR3 protein: CASSGDRLGYTF; V gene: TRBV5-1; D gene: NA; J gene: TRBJ1-2; clone size: NA
CDR3 DNA: TGTGCCAGCAGCCCGGGACTAGCGGGAGGGCTGACTTTC; CDR3 protein: CASSPGLAGGLTF; V gene: TRBV11-2; D gene: TRBD2; J gene: TRBJ2-6; clone size: NA
CDR3 DNA: TGTGCCAGCATTCCTGACAGCACTGAAGCTTTCTTT; CDR3 protein: CASIPDSTEAFF; V gene: TRBV2; D gene: NA; J gene: TRBJ1-1; clone size: NA
CDR3 DNA: TGCGCCAGCAGCACGTGGACAGGGGACTATGGCTACACCTTC; CDR3 protein: CASSTWTGDYGYTF; V gene: TRBV5-1; D gene: TRBD1; J gene: TRBJ1-2; clone size: once
CDR3 DNA: TGTGCCAGCAGCTCGCAAGCGAAGACCCAGTACTTC; CDR3 protein: CASSSQAKTQYF; V gene: TRBV6-5; D gene: NA; J gene: TRBJ2-5; clone size: NA
CDR3 DNA: TGTGCCAGCAGCCAAGAAGGAGGGATCCAAGAGACCCAGTACTTC; CDR3 protein: CASSQEGGIQETQYF; V gene: TRBV4-2; D gene: NA; J gene: TRBJ2-5; clone size: NA
CDR3 DNA: TGTGCCAGCAGCTTGGAGGCAGGGCCCCAAGAGACCCAGTACTTC; CDR3 protein: CASSLEAGPQETQYF; V gene: TRBV5-4; D gene: NA; J gene: TRBJ2-5; clone size: NA
CDR3 DNA: TGTGCCAGCAGTAGCCTAAGTCTTGAGACCCAGTACTTC; CDR3 protein: CASSSLSLETQYF; V gene: TRBV6-5; D gene: NA; J gene: TRBJ2-5; clone size: NA
CDR3 DNA: TGTGCCATCCGGGACAGGGGAAAAGGAGAGACCCAGTACTTC; CDR3 protein: CAIRDRGKGETQYF; V gene: TRBV10-3; D gene: TRBD1; J gene: TRBJ2-5; clone size: NA
CDR3 DNA: TGTGCCAGCAGCACCCTCCGGGCGGGGATCTGTTATGGCTACACCTTC; CDR3 protein: CASSTLRAGICYGYTF; V gene: TRBV21-1; D gene: NA; J gene: TRBJ1-2; clone size: NA
CDR3 DNA: TGTGCCAGCAGTCCGGGACAGGGGGCCGCCAATCAGCCCCAGCATTTT; CDR3 protein: CASSPGQGAANQPQHF; V gene: TRBV6-6; D gene: TRBD1; J gene: TRBJ1-5; clone size: NA
CDR3 DNA: TGTGCCAGCAGCCCCAAGGGAGGGTCCTCTGAAGCTTTCTTT; CDR3 protein: CASSPKGGSSEAFF; V gene: TRBV9; D gene: NA; J gene: TRBJ1-1; clone size: NA
CDR3 DNA: TGTGCCAGCAGCCTAAACAGGGGGCATGAAAAACTGTTTTTT; CDR3 protein: CASSLNRGHEKLFF; V gene: TRBV7-2; D gene: TRBD1; J gene: TRBJ1-4; clone size: NA
CDR3 DNA: TGTGCCATCAGTGATAGGGGCCTTAGCACAGATACGCAGTATTTT; CDR3 protein: CAISDRGLSTDTQYF; V gene: TRBV10-3; D gene: NA; J gene: TRBJ2-3; clone size: NA
CDR3 DNA: TGTGCTAGTGGACCCGGGACTAGCGGGCCTGTAAATACGCAGTATTTT; CDR3 protein: CASGPGTSGPVNTQYF; V gene: TRBV12-5; D gene: TRBD2; J gene: TRBJ2-3; clone size: NA
CDR3 DNA: TGTGCCAGCAGAGAGCGGGAGGGTAGAACCTACGAGCAGTACTTC; CDR3 protein: CASREREGRTYEQYF; V gene: TRBV7-2; D gene: TRBD2; J gene: TRBJ2-7; clone size: NA
CDR3 DNA: TGTGCCAGTAAAAGGGTCCGGGGTAATCAGCCCCAGCATTTT; CDR3 protein: CASKRVRGNQPQHF; V gene: TRBV19; D gene: NA; J gene: TRBJ1-5; clone size: NA
CDR3 DNA: TGTGCCAGCAGCTCCCCCAACAGGGGGCCCTACGAGCAGTACTTC; CDR3 protein: CASSSPNRGPYEQYF; V gene: TRBV7-2; D gene: TRBD1; J gene: TRBJ2-7; clone size: NA
CDR3 DNA: TGTGCCAGTAGTATGAGGCTAGCGGGTTCTTCTTACGAGCAGCACTTC; CDR3 protein: CASSMRLAGSSYEQHF; V gene: TRBV19; D gene: TRBD2; J gene: TRBJ2-7; clone size: NA
CDR3 DNA: TGCGCCAGCAGCCTCCAGGCGTTTAGCGGGCATTCCTACGAGCAGTACTTC; CDR3 protein: CASSLQAFSGHSYEQYF; V gene: TRBV4-1; D gene: TRBD2; J gene: TRBJ2-7; clone size: NA
CDR3 DNA: TGTGCCAGCAGCTTAGCGCCGACTGTCGAGCAGTACTTC; CDR3 protein: CASSLAPTVEQYF; V gene: TRBV7-2; D gene: NA; J gene: TRBJ2-7; clone size: once
CDR3 DNA: TGCGCCAGCAGCCAGCGAGCGGGAGTCCCGGGGGAGCTGTTTTTT; CDR3 protein: CASSQRAGVPGELFF; V gene: TRBV4-1; D gene: TRBD2; J gene: TRBJ2-2; clone size: NA
CDR3 DNA: TGTGCCAGCAGCCCGCGGAGCTCGGTCACTGAAGCTTTCTTT; CDR3 protein: CASSPRSSVTEAFF; V gene: TRBV5-5; D gene: NA; J gene: TRBJ1-1; clone size: NA
CDR3 DNA: TGTGCCAGCAGTTTAATAACAGGCGATAGGGTGAACACTGAAGCTTTCTTT; CDR3 protein: CASSLITGDRVNTEAFF; V gene: TRBV28; D gene: NA; J gene: TRBJ1-1; clone size: few
CDR3 DNA: TGTGCCAGCAGCGTGGATCTCGGGAGCTCCTACAATGAGCAGTTCTTC; CDR3 protein: CASSVDLGSSYNEQFF; V gene: TRBV9; D gene: NA; J gene: TRBJ2-1; clone size: few
CDR3 DNA: TGTGCCAGCAGTGGCCAGGGGGCCGGGCAGCCCCAGCATTTT; CDR3 protein: CASSGQGAGQPQHF; V gene: TRBV6-1; D gene: TRBD1; J gene: TRBJ1-5; clone size: NA
CDR3 DNA: TGTGCCAGCTGGGGGGAGGGGCCCTACGAGCAGTACTTC; CDR3 protein: CASWGEGPYEQYF; V gene: TRBV2; D gene: TRBD2; J gene: TRBJ2-7; clone size: NA
CDR3 DNA: TGTGCCAGCAGTGTACAGGGGGACCAGCCCCAGCATTTT; CDR3 protein: CASSVQGDQPQHF; V gene: TRBV6-1; D gene: TRBD1; J gene: TRBJ1-5; clone size: NA
CDR3 DNA: TGTGCCAGCAGTCTCGGACAGGGGTTCTCCTACGAGCAGTACTTC; CDR3 protein: CASSLGQGFSYEQYF; V gene: TRBV27; D gene: TRBD1; J gene: TRBJ2-7; clone size: NA
CDR3 DNA: TGTGCCAGCAGCGCGCAGGGGACCTATAATTCACCCCTCCACTTT; CDR3 protein: CASSAQGTYNSPLHF; V gene: TRBV9; D gene: NA; J gene: TRBJ1-6; clone size: NA
CDR3 DNA: TGTGCCACCAGCAGCGGGGGGGTTCGCACAGATACGCAGTATTTT; CDR3 protein: CATSSGGVRTDTQYF; V gene: TRBV15; D gene: TRBD2; J gene: TRBJ2-3; clone size: NA
CDR3 DNA: TGTGCCAGTAGAGACATCTCTAGCAATCAGCCCCAGCATTTT; CDR3 protein: CASRDISSNQPQHF; V gene: TRBV19; D gene: NA; J gene: TRBJ1-5; clone size: NA
CDR3 DNA: TGTGCCAGCAGCTTAGGTGCAACGGGGTTGGGGGAAAAACTGTTTTTT; CDR3 protein: CASSLGATGLGEKLFF; V gene: TRBV7-8; D gene: NA; J gene: TRBJ1-4; clone size: NA
CDR3 DNA: TGTGCCGCCCCACGAACCTCGGGAGCTGAAGCTTTCTTT; CDR3 protein: CAAPRTSGAEAFF; V gene: TRBV5-3; D gene: NA; J gene: TRBJ1-1; clone size: once
CDR3 DNA: TGTGCCAGCAGTAGTAACAGGGGGCGGGAAGGCTACACCTTC; CDR3 protein: CASSSNRGREGYTF; V gene: TRBV6-5; D gene: TRBD1; J gene: TRBJ1-2; clone size: NA
CDR3 DNA: TGTGCCAGCAGTAAGACAGGGGAGAACACTGAAGCTTTCTTT; CDR3 protein: CASSKTGENTEAFF; V gene: TRBV6-1; D gene: TRBD1; J gene: TRBJ1-1; clone size: NA
CDR3 DNA: TGTGCCAGCAGGGCCCGGGACATCCACTCCTACGAGCAGTACTTC; CDR3 protein: CASRARDIHSYEQYF; V gene: TRBV5-6; D gene: NA; J gene: TRBJ2-7; clone size: NA
CDR3 DNA: TGTGCCACCAGGACGTGGGGAGGAGGCGATACGCAGTATTTT; CDR3 protein: CATRTWGGGDTQYF; V gene: TRBV15; D gene: NA; J gene: TRBJ2-3; clone size: NA
CDR3 DNA: TGTGCCAGCAGTCCATGGACAACGAGTCAGCCCCAGCATTTT; CDR3 protein: CASSPWTTSQPQHF; V gene: TRBV27; D gene: NA; J gene: TRBJ1-5; clone size: NA
CDR3 DNA: TGTGCCAGCAGTTACACAGGAGAAGAAAAACTGTTTTTT; CDR3 protein: CASSYTGEEKLFF; V gene: TRBV6-6; D gene: NA; J gene: TRBJ1-4; clone size: few
CDR3 DNA: TGTGCCAGCAGTTACGGGTCTCTCGGGTCCTACGAGCAGTACTTC; CDR3 protein: CASSYGSLGSYEQYF; V gene: TRBV6-5; D gene: NA; J gene: TRBJ2-7; clone size: NA
CDR3 DNA: TGTGCCAGCTCACCATCAGGGATTGGCACAGATACGCAGTATTTT; CDR3 protein: CASSPSGIGTDTQYF; V gene: TRBV18; D gene: NA; J gene: TRBJ2-3; clone size: NA
CDR3 DNA: TGTGCCAGCAGCTATGCATTCACTTACGAGCAGTACTTC; CDR3 protein: CASSYAFTYEQYF; V gene: TRBV6-1; D gene: NA; J gene: TRBJ2-7; clone size: once
CDR3 DNA: TGTGCCAGCAGCTTAGGCGGGCAGCCCCAGCATTTT; CDR3 protein: CASSLGGQPQHF; V gene: TRBV7-2; D gene: NA; J gene: TRBJ1-5; clone size: NA
CDR3 DNA: TGTGCCAGCAGCTTAGGGGACAGGGACACCGGGGAGCTGTTTTTT; CDR3 protein: CASSLGDRDTGELFF; V gene: TRBV11-2; D gene: TRBD1; J gene: TRBJ2-2; clone size: few